Sequencing of this T cell receptor beta chain was carried out in a study of shared clonotypes between healthy human individuals. General study results and limits: Incomplete sequencing of sorted subsets was indicated by rarefaction despite large depth.

Germline V CDR1 and CDR2: KGHSH, LQKENI. CDR3 length equals 18 residues. Trimming cost V 0 bases and J 0 bases, with 15 bases left between them. Turning to this clone: What it recognizes is unknown.

The genomic DNA of each subset was split evenly across several immunoSEQ plates. The assay was immunoSEQ multiplex PCR, and TCRdb's table has in-frame clones only and misses some. The table lists 2 million to 2.5 million clones, about 92% of them singletons. V is TRBV18 and J is TRBJ2-1; D may match TRBD1 or TRBD2 (5 bases each). The TCR comes from a man between 18 and 35 years old in good health. Some clones in this sample may be carry-over from other donors' samples. The sample was naive CD4+ T cells from PBMCs. The subset was: CD45RA+ positively selected. The chain's CDR3 is CASSPPLGGHNSYNEQFF. The CDR3 coding sequence is TGTGCCAGCTCACCACCCTTAGGAGGACATAACTCCTACAATGAGCAGTTCTTC.